Reported below is one T cell receptor (beta chain). Its matching antigen is unknown. Germline CDR1 is GTSNPN and CDR2 is SVGIG (reference sequence). This CDR3 is built from 15 residues. V was shortened by 5 bases and J by 1 base, with 17 bases between the two germline ends. CD4+ and CD8+ T cells were sorted from PBMCs. The data were taken from a study of CD8+ T cells in alopecia areata. Across the study: The drug, oral tofacitinib, was given to treated patients at 5 to 10 mg twice daily.

Regarding the study as a whole: Lesional tissue from the scalp (especially in alopecia totalis/universalis) showed higher clonality than normal scalp. There were also resident alphabeta T cells of normal skin sequenced in scalp samples.

Sequencing used cDNA as its template, made by extracting RNA and reverse transcribing it. Assay: immunoSEQ multiplex PCR; the TCRdb copy retains only in-frame clones and omits some. The sample gives about 140,000 clones, approximately 50% of which show up once; 0.99% is in the top ten. The starting material was CD4+ T cells sorted from blood, obtained at week 0. This clonotype was sampled from a human donor with alopecia areata. This rearrangement joins TRBV30 to TRBJ1-1; D is uncertain. CDR3: CAWAVGVGANTEAFF. The CDR3, as DNA: TGTGCCTGGGCCGTCGGGGTGGGAGCGAACACTGAAGCTTTCTTT.